Given below is one T cell receptor (beta chain) in context. Its antigen is undetermined. The sample originates from a study of CD8+CD57+ T cells in acquired aplastic anemia. Study summary: DNA per sorted CD4+ or CD8+ sample ranged roughly 0.19 to 27.4 ug, averaging roughly 3.2 ug. Among healthy donors, CD4+ cells averaged approximately 10 million reads.

Germline V gives CDR1 DFQATT, CDR2 SNEGSKA (reference sequence). This CDR3 is built from 12 residues. Trimming left V 1 base short and J 14 bases short, with 12 bases between. Study conclusions and caveats: Significance was not reached for CD8+ Simpson's diversity between patients and controls. Patients and controls shared roughly 28 CD8+ CDR3 sequences, which appeared highly expressed in patients and within their immunodominant clones.

TCR beta VDJ and CDR3 were profiled, and genomic DNA was the template. TCRdb reprocessed the reads with MiXCR, giving one entry per CDR3 protein. This table holds about 150,000 distinct CDR3 sequences, roughly two fifths found once. Sequencing was carried out using sorted CD4+, CD8+, or CD8+CD57+ T cells (not recorded which) from PBMCs. The V call is TRBV20-1, the J call TRBJ1-6, with D unclear. The origin of this receptor is a human donor in good health, serving as a control. DNA of the CDR3: TGCAGTGCTAGAGTCCCGCAAGGAGCCCTCCACTTT. Its translation: CSARVPQGALHF.